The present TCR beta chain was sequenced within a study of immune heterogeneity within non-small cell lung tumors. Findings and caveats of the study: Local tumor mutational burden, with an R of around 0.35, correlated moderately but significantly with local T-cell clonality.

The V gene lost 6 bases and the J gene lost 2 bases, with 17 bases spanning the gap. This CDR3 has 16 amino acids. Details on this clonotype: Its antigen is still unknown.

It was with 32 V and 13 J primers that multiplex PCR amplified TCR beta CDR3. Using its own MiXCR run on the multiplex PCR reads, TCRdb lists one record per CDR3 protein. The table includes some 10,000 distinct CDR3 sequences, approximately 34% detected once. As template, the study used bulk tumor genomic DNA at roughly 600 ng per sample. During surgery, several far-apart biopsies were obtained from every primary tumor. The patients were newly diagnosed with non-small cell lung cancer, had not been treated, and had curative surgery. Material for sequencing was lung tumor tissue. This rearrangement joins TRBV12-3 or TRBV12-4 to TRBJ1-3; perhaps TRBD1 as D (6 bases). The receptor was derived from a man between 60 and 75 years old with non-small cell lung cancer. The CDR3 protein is CASRRSPAGAGNTIYF. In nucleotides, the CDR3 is TGTGCCAGCAGAAGATCGCCGGCAGGGGCTGGAAACACCATATATTTT.